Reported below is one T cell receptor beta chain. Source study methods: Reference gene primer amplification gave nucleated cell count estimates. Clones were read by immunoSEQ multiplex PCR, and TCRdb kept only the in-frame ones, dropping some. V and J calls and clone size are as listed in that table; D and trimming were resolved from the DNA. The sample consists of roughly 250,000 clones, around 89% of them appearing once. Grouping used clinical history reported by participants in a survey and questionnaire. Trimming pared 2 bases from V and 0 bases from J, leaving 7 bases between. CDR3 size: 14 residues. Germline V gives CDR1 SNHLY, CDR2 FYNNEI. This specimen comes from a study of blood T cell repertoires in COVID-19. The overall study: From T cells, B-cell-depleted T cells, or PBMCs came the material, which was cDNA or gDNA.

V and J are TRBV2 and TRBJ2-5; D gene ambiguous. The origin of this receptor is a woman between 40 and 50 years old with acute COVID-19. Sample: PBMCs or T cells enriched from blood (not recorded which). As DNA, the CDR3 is TGTGCCAGCAGTGAAACCGAGTACCAAGAGACCCAGTACTTC. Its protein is CASSETEYQETQYF. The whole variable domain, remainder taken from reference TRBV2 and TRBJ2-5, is EPEVTQTPSHQVTQMGQEVILRCVPISNHLYFYWYRQILGQKVEFLVSFYNNEISEKSEIFDDQFSVERPDGSNFTLKIRSTKLEDSAMYFCASSETEYQETQYFGPGTRLLVL.